The 26 T cell receptor beta chains presented below share a single source sample, sequenced in a study of CD8 T cells in ankylosing spondylitis. TCRdb processed the 5' RACE reads anew with MiXCR; each CDR3 protein has one entry. Of some 130,000 distinct CDR3 sequences in the sample, about 7.3% were seen once. Input material: blood, either unsorted or a sorted T cell fraction (not recorded which). Receptor source: a female donor with ankylosing spondylitis or in good health (not recorded which).

This clonotype was recorded many times. This rearrangement joins TRBV6-2 or TRBV6-3 to TRBJ2-5; D not certain. The CDR3 spans 16 residues. CDR1 and CDR2 from the germline V gene are MNHEY and SVGEGT. V lost 0 bases to trimming and J lost 5 bases, with 16 bases between them. The CDR3 DNA is TGTGCCAGCAGTTACTCGACGTGGACCTCCGCGGAGACCCAGTACTTC. This translates into CASSYSTWTSAETQYF.

The chain joins TRBV7-2 to TRBJ2-3; possibly TRBD1 or TRBD2 for D (6 bases each). Germline loops: CDR1 SGHTA, CDR2 FQGNSA. Trimming left V 3 bases short and J 3 bases short, with 10 bases between. This CDR3 is 14 amino acids long. CDR3 region: CASSFGGLTDTQYF. As DNA, the CDR3 is TGTGCCAGCAGCTTCGGGGGCTTAACAGATACGCAGTATTTT.

The V call is TRBV11-2, the J call TRBJ2-2; 7 bases are shared with TRBD2. The CDR3 has 15 amino acids. Unmatched junction bases numbered 5, after V lost 3 bases and J lost 4 bases. The germline gives CDR1 SGHAT, CDR2 FQNNGV. The CDR3, as DNA: TGTGCCAGCAGCTTCGCCGGGACTATCACCGGGGAGCTGTTTTTT. This sequence encodes CASSFAGTITGELFF. Looking up the rest from reference TRBV11-2 and TRBJ2-2 gives the full variable domain: EAGVAQSPRYKIIEKRQSVAFWCNPISGHATLYWYQQILGQGPKLLIQFQNNGVVDDSQLPKDRFSAERLKGVDSTLKIQPAKLEDSAVYLCASSFAGTITGELFFGEGSRLTVL.

This clonotype was observed at least ten times. The chain has TRBV20-1 and TRBJ2-2; weak D call: TRBD2 (6 bases). The V end was cut by 3 bases, the J end by 3 bases, with 14 bases between. This CDR3 region has 15 residues. Looked up from germline, CDR1 is DFQATT and CDR2 is SNEGSKA (reference sequence). The CDR3 coding sequence is TGCAGTGCTAGCGACGGGGAGGCGGACACCGGGGAGCTGTTTTTT. It specifies CSASDGEADTGELFF.

This clonotype came up many times. J is TRBJ2-2 and V is TRBV28; D not certain. Trimming shortened V by 3 bases and J by 6 bases, and 14 bases separated the two germline ends. In germline, CDR1 is MDHEN, CDR2 SYDVKM. The CDR3 is 15 amino acids. The CDR3 reads CASSFIVGGSGELFF. The DNA for the CDR3 is TGTGCCAGCAGTTTTATCGTCGGCGGCTCCGGGGAGCTGTTTTTT.

The sample holds a few counts of this clonotype. The gene calls are TRBV5-1 and TRBJ2-7; weak D call: TRBD1 (6 bases). The CDR3 runs to 14 residues. The germline CDR1 and CDR2 sequences are SGHRS and YFSETQ. Trimming cost V 4 bases and J 2 bases, with 13 bases left between them. The CDR3 region is CASSQDQGTYEQYF. DNA of the CDR3: TGCGCCAGCAGCCAAGACCAGGGGACCTACGAGCAGTACTTC.

Ten or more counts support this clonotype. V gene TRBV20-1 combines with J gene TRBJ2-4; 12 positions match TRBD2. Germline V gene sequence: CDR1 DFQATT, CDR2 SNEGSKA (reference sequence). After removal of 0 bases from V and 0 bases from J, the junction contained 12 bases not matched to a gene. The CDR3 length is 20 residues. The CDR3, as DNA: TGCAGTGCTAGAGATCCCCTGACTAGCGGGGGCCTCTCAGCCAAAAACATTCAGTACTTC. It codes for CSARDPLTSGGLSAKNIQYF.

The sample holds many counts of this clonotype. V and J are TRBV5-1 and TRBJ2-4; possibly TRBD2 for D (5 bases). Trimming took 2 bases from V and 6 from J, leaving 12 bases between them. The CDR3 covers 14 residues. Germline V CDR1 and CDR2: SGHRS, YFSETQ. The CDR3 reads CASSLVRESNIQYF. The CDR3 nucleotides read TGCGCCAGCAGCTTAGTGAGGGAGTCAAACATTCAGTACTTC. The full variable domain, its missing parts supplied by reference TRBV5-1 and TRBJ2-4, is KAGVTQTPRYLIKTRGQQVTLSCSPISGHRSVSWYQQTPGQGLQFLFEYFSETQRNKGNFPGRFSGRQFSNSRSEMNVSTLELGDSALYLCASSLVRESNIQYFGAGTRLSVL.

This clonotype was seen repeatedly, ten times or more. The junction and the germline gene differ at one end; a read error may be behind it. The chain has TRBV6-2 or TRBV6-3 and TRBJ1-1; D is ambiguous. Germline assignment: CDR1 MNHEY and CDR2 SVGEGT. The CDR3 covers 13 residues. The CDR3 sequence is CASNYRENTEAFF. The CDR3 DNA reads as TGTGCCAGCAATTACCGAGAGAACACTGAAGCTTTCTTT.

The sample holds many counts of this clonotype. The gene calls are TRBV20-1 and TRBJ2-5; 8 positions agree with TRBD2. The CDR3 length is 15 residues. V dropped 1 base and J dropped 5; count of bases not matched to a gene: 9. From germline, CDR1 is DFQATT and CDR2 SNEGSKA (reference sequence). CDR3 nucleotide sequence: TGCAGTGCTAGAGGGACGCGGGGGGCCGGGGAGACCCAGTACTTC. It codes for CSARGTRGAGETQYF.

In its sample, this clonotype was seen many times. The chain links TRBV4-1 to TRBJ2-7; D is perhaps TRBD2 (6 bases). CDR1 and CDR2 (germline): MGHRA, YSYEKL. The ends were cut back, 4 bases at V and 3 bases at J, with 10 bases in the middle. The CDR3 consists of 13 residues. CDR3 residues: CASSPWRDYEQYF. The CDR3 nucleotides are TGCGCCAGCAGCCCATGGAGGGACTACGAGCAGTACTTC.

This clonotype appeared many times. The CDR3 DNA reads TGTGCCACCACCCTGACCGATACGCAGTATTTT. This translates into CATTLTDTQYF. The chain joins TRBV28 to TRBJ2-3; D gene unclear. CDR3 length: 11 amino acids. Germline V gene lookup returns CDR1 MDHEN and CDR2 SYDVKM. Trimming removed 10 bases at V and 6 bases at J, with 11 bases between.

This clonotype was observed at least ten times. The chain joins TRBV29-1 to TRBJ1-1; D gene ambiguous. This CDR3 is built from 13 residues. Trimming took off 7 bases at V and 1 base at J, with 13 bases between the two ends. Germline CDR1 SQVTM, CDR2 ANQGSEA. The CDR3 bases are TGCAGCGCTGCGGACGGTCAGAACACTGAAGCTTTCTTT. The encoded protein is CSAADGQNTEAFF.

At least ten counts were recorded for this clonotype. The V call is TRBV14, the J call TRBJ2-7, with TRBD2 identical over 7 bases. The CDR3 sequence is 14 residues long. Germline V gene data show CDR1 as SGHDN and CDR2 as FVKESK. Trimming took 6 bases from V and 0 from J; bases not matched to a gene: 5. CDR3 loop: CASRAAGSSYEQYF. CDR3 nucleotide sequence: TGTGCCAGCAGAGCAGCGGGGAGCTCCTACGAGCAGTACTTC.

This clonotype was recorded at least ten times. The rearrangement uses TRBV5-1 and TRBJ2-1; D is perhaps TRBD1 (6 bases). CDR3 length equals 16 residues. Germline V gene lookup returns CDR1 SGHRS and CDR2 YFSETQ. Trimming shortened V by 4 bases and J by 6 bases, and 20 bases separated the two germline ends. The CDR3 DNA is TGCGCCAGCAGCCCGGGCCGGACAGTCGGAGGCAATGAGCAGTTCTTC. Amino acid sequence: CASSPGRTVGGNEQFF.

This clonotype was seen many times. CDR3 loop: CASSEAHGTAEKLFF. The CDR3, as DNA: TGTGCCAGCAGTGAAGCACACGGGACAGCAGAAAAACTGTTTTTT. The chain uses TRBV6-1 and TRBJ1-4; 7 bases line up with TRBD1. CDR1 is MNHNS and CDR2 is SASEGT in the germline V gene. The V and J ends lost 0 bases and 8 bases, in that order; junction bases with no gene match: 6. The CDR3 extends over 15 amino acids.

This clonotype was observed at least ten times. This rearrangement joins TRBV5-6 to TRBJ1-5; a weak D match, TRBD1 (6 bases). The V and J ends lost 4 bases and 0 bases respectively, with 17 bases between them. This CDR3 region has 17 residues. Germline lookup yields CDR1 SGHDT and CDR2 YYEEEE. CDR3 protein: CASSRRTASYSNQPQHF. CDR3 bases: TGTGCCAGCAGCCGTAGGACAGCTAGCTATAGCAATCAGCCCCAGCATTTT.

This clonotype was counted at least ten times. V and J are TRBV19 and TRBJ2-1; the match to TRBD2 covers 10 bases. Germline trimming cut 6 bases from V and 2 bases from J; bases unmatched to any gene: 7. The CDR3 is 16 amino acids. CDR1 and CDR2 (germline): LNHDA, SQIVND (reference sequence). CDR3: CASSSHTSGAYNEQFF. The CDR3 bases are TGTGCCAGTAGCTCACACACTAGCGGGGCCTACAATGAGCAGTTCTTC.

The sample holds many counts of this clonotype. This chain links TRBV9 with TRBJ1-1; TRBD1 agrees at 7 bases. Germline V gives CDR1 SGDLS, CDR2 YYNGEE. CDR3 size: 14 residues. V gave up 3 bases and J gave up 1 base; unmatched junction bases: 3. CDR3 in DNA: TGTGCCAGCAGCGGGAGGGGGCAGAACACTGAAGCTTTCTTT. It yields the protein CASSGRGQNTEAFF. Based on the CDR3 plus reference TRBV9 and TRBJ1-1, the full variable domain is DSGVTQTPKHLITATGQRVTLRCSPRSGDLSVYWYQQSLDQGLQFLIQYYNGEERAKGNILERFSAQQFPDLHSELNLSSLELGDSALYFCASSGRGQNTEAFFGQGTRLTVV.

This clonotype has at least ten counts. V is TRBV28 and J is TRBJ1-2; no clear D. V was pared by 6 bases and J by 0 bases, with 5 bases between. Germline V CDR1 and CDR2: MDHEN, SYDVKM. The length of the CDR3 is 12 residues. The CDR3 spells CASRETNYGYTF. DNA of the CDR3: TGTGCCAGCAGGGAAACTAACTATGGCTACACCTTC.

There are many counts of this clonotype. The chain combines TRBV20-1 with TRBJ2-7, with TRBD1 matching 7 bases. CDR1 DFQATT and CDR2 SNEGSKA come from the germline V gene (reference sequence). This CDR3 is 15 amino acids long. V shed 0 bases, J shed 2 bases, and the junction held 7 bases outside the gene matches. CDR3 DNA: TGCAGTGCTAGAGATCAAGGGACAGAGACCTACGAGCAGTACTTC. Translating gives CSARDQGTETYEQYF.

This clonotype was observed at least ten times. This chain connects TRBV12-3 or TRBV12-4 to TRBJ1-6, with D unclear. Trimming took 3 bases from V and 9 from J, leaving 6 bases between them. The CDR3 is made up of 12 amino acids. The CDR3: CASSFPGSPLHF. The CDR3 DNA follows: TGTGCCAGCAGTTTTCCGGGTTCACCCCTCCACTTT.

This clonotype was detected ten times or more. This sequence joins TRBV20-1 and TRBJ1-2, with TRBD1 matching 7 bases. V was pared by 3 bases and J by 8 bases, with 12 bases of the junction left unmatched. The CDR3 spans 14 residues. The germline CDR1 and CDR2 sequences are DFQATT and SNEGSKA (reference sequence). CDR3 sequence reads: CSASQGGLTGGYTF. The CDR3 coding sequence is TGCAGTGCTAGCCAGGGGGGTTTGACGGGAGGCTACACCTTC.

This clonotype occurred many times. The gene calls are TRBV6-1 and TRBJ2-3, with 8 bases fitting TRBD2. This CDR3 has 15 amino acids. Germline V CDR1 and CDR2: MNHNS, SASEGT. V trimming: 5 bases; J trimming: 0 bases; junction bases outside the gene matches: 4. The chain's CDR3 is CASSPGLASTDTQYF. The CDR3 DNA sequence: TGTGCCAGCAGTCCCGGACTAGCAAGCACAGATACGCAGTATTTT.

This clonotype has more than one count but fewer than ten. V usage is TRBV7-2 and J usage is TRBJ2-5; the match to TRBD2 covers 11 bases. Germline V gene sequence: CDR1 SGHTA, CDR2 FQGNSA. After removal of 4 bases from V and 5 bases from J, the junction contained 12 bases not matched to a gene. This CDR3 is built from 17 residues. CDR3 region: CASSSISTSGGTETQYF. The CDR3 DNA sequence: TGTGCCAGCAGCTCAATCTCCACTAGCGGGGGCACTGAGACCCAGTACTTC.

This clonotype was detected ten times or more. J is TRBJ2-2 and V is TRBV6-5; 8 bases map to TRBD2. The CDR3 spans 16 residues. The V gene end was trimmed by 2 bases and the J gene end by 4 bases; junction bases not matched to a gene: 6. Germline CDR1 is MNHEY and CDR2 is SVGAGI. The CDR3 spells CASSYDGGAVTGELFF. The CDR3 DNA reads TGTGCCAGCAGTTACGACGGGGGGGCGGTCACCGGGGAGCTGTTTTTT.